This T cell receptor beta chain was sequenced during a study of metastatic and nonmetastatic thyroid tumors. Overall study: Patients with malignant and benign thyroid disease provided blood and tumor or nodule tissue, whose repertoires were compared.

Each patient went into thyroid surgery without having received any treatment. Original analysis: Between-group CDR3 differences, defined by clinicopathological status, yielded a distant-metastasis classifier for papillary thyroid cancer. TCRdb ran MiXCR on the PCR reads. The V and J calls were not made by the authors but by TCRdb's processing. The sample records roughly 29,000 clones, 20% to 25% being singletons. The ends were cut back, 3 bases at V and 10 bases at J, with 12 bases in the middle. The CDR3 extends over 12 amino acids. The germline V gene has CDR1 KGHSH and CDR2 LQKENI. This clone was counted ten times or more. Other nucleotide sequences in the sample specify the same CDR3.

The specimen sequenced was blood. The receptor was isolated from a female donor with papillary thyroid cancer or a benign thyroid nodule (not recorded which). Some clones in this sample may be carry-over from other donors' samples. The chain joins TRBV18 to TRBJ1-1; no firm D call. CDR3 coding DNA: TGTGCCAGCTCACCTGGGGATCGGGGAGCTTTCTTT. Amino acid sequence: CASSPGDRGAFF.